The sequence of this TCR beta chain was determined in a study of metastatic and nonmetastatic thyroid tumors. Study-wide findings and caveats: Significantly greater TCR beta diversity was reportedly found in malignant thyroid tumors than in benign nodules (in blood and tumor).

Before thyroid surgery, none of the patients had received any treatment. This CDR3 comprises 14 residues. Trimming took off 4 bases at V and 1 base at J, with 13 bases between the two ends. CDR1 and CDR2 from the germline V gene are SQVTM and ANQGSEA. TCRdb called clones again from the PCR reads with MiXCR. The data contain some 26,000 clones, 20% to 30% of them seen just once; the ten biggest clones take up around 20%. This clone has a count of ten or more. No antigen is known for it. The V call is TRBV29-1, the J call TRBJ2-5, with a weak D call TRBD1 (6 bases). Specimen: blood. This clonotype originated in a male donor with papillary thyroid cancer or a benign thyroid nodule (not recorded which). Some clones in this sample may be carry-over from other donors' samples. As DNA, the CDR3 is TGCAGCGTTGCTTCAGCCAGGGGCCAAGAGACCCAGTACTTC. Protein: CSVASARGQETQYF.